This TCR beta chain was obtained from a study of early T cells in non-severe SARS-CoV-2 infection. Study-level background: Bulk RNA from unsorted whole blood was sequenced; chains were unpaired. Whole-study results and caveats: Private and CD4 specificities were missed by VDJdb matching, which favored anti-spike CD8 responses.

Unique molecular identifiers were attached to individual cDNA molecules. Using its own MiXCR run on the 5' RACE reads, TCRdb lists one record per CDR3 protein. Of some 41,000 distinct CDR3 sequences listed, under 6.5% were seen once; the top ten hold 20% to 30%. This clonotype was seen many times. The antigen is not known. V was cut by 4 bases and J by 8 bases, with 17 bases left in between. Germline V lookup: CDR1 DFQATT, CDR2 SNEGSKA (reference sequence). The CDR3 is 14 amino acids. This receptor was identified in an adult who was a healthcare worker with PCR-confirmed SARS-CoV-2 infection or an uninfected control (not recorded which). J is TRBJ1-4 and V is TRBV20-1; a possible D gene is TRBD1 (6 bases). What was sequenced was whole blood. Here the CDR3 DNA reads TGCAGTGCTACTATCACAGGGTACGGGGAAAAACTGTTTTTT. Translation: CSATITGYGEKLFF.